Given below is one T cell receptor beta chain in context. The antigen is not known. The table came from immunoSEQ multiplex PCR; TCRdb's copy has only in-frame clones and leaves some out. The sample holds about 180,000 clones, around 90% seen once. V dropped 9 bases and J dropped 6; count of bases not matched to a gene: 7. The V gene's germline CDR1 is LNHDA and CDR2 SQIVND (reference sequence). CDR3 size: 14 residues. The data were obtained in a study of T cell responses to AZD1222 COVID-19 vaccine. Notes on the study in general: A reported finding is that nearly half of spike-specific TCRs target unmutated variant regions.

The receptor was derived from an adult who received the MenACWY meningococcal vaccine as a control. Specimen: peripheral blood, collected 28 days after the second dose of the MenACWY control vaccine. The rearrangement joins TRBV19 to TRBJ2-1, with 11 bases matching TRBD2. The CDR3 bases are TGTGCCAGACCGCTAGCGGGAGGTTTCAATGAGCAGTTCTTC. Amino acid sequence: CARPLAGGFNEQFF.